Listed here is a single TCR beta chain. The antigen this receptor binds is unknown. Qualities for individual bases were not recorded, and no much larger clone is one base off. CDR1 is given as ENHRY and CDR2 as SYGVKD, both from the germline V gene. Measured from the cysteine to the phenylalanine, the CDR3 is 16 residues long. Of all the DNA, just the CDR3 is kept, 48 bases in frame from base 1. V is trimmed back by 4 bases and J by 0 bases, and the junction contains 5 bases that no gene match accounts for. Using the deep immunoSEQ assay, multiplex PCR amplified TCR CDR3 regions from genomic DNA. Extracted genomic DNA from each cell subset was spread evenly across all wells of several immunoSEQ 96-well plates, with each plate serving as a replicate. Each replicate PCR for sorted subsets received around 200 ng genomic DNA, equal to about 30,000 T cell genomes. Purified libraries were measured with a Qubit 3.0 fluorometer, size-checked on a Bioanalyzer 2100, and measured again with the KAPA Library Quantification kit. A separate single-read 150-cycle Illumina NextSeq 550 flow cell was used to sequence each immunoSEQ 96-well plate. In the paper's pipeline: Because the immunoSEQ output included only junctional sequences and no quality scores, the filtering could not be the same as the filtering used for full-length reads. Sequences were annotated with PyIR, a Python wrapper for IgBLAST v1.9, using IMGT germline references to assign V/J genes and CDR3. Reads were filtered out if the reads had weak V/J assignments (E-value above 1e-6), no CDR3, stop codons, out-of-frame junctions, or ambiguous translated residues. V3J clonotypes were defined as sequences sharing an identical inferred V gene, J gene, and CDR3 amino acid sequence. Percentage overlap between repertoires was computed as shared unique clonotypes divided by the size of the smaller repertoire. Three approaches were used to assess repertoire richness: RTK rarefaction, the Chao1 estimator, and Recon v2.1 estimates of unobserved clonotypes. OLGA was used to compute generation probabilities for all TCRbeta clonotypes that the gDNA method yielded from a handful of donors. Held by TCRdb, this immuneACCESS table contains in-frame sequences only and omits some clones. Under half of the omission traces to an unresolved V gene where checked; the cause of the rest is unknown. The V and J calls and clone size were taken over from that table, and D and trimming were inferred from the DNA. Present in this sample are about 2.4 million clones, approximately 92% of which were seen just once. The ten largest clones take up roughly 0.14% of the sample.

The donors were healthy, HIV-negative adults with no recently reported acute infections or vaccinations. Only Caucasian adults living in Nashville, Tennessee, USA were represented among the donors. CD4+ T cells were enriched by magnetic negative selection, after which naive cells were positively selected on CD45RA and the negative fraction was taken as the memory subset. Blood was collected by leukapheresis, and PBMCs were isolated by Ficoll-Histopaque density gradient centrifugation and then cryopreserved in liquid nitrogen vapor phase. Analytical flow cytometry was used to check the purity and quantity of every magnetically sorted T cell population. Genomic DNA was isolated from each sorted fraction and quantified by UV absorbance on a Nanodrop 2000c. This entry is derived from a study of shared clonotypes between healthy human individuals (dated by TCRdb to the early 2020s). General notes on the study: Three men and a couple of women, aged 18 to 49 years, made up the cohort. For each donor, CD4 naive and CD4 memory were each given three plates, CD8 naive was given two plates, and CD8 memory was given one plate. To increase sequencing depth and limit assay-specific biases, TCR repertoire library preparation and sequencing were carried out by different laboratories using diverse techniques. Each donor's leukapheresis produced roughly between roughly 0.85 and 9 billion PBMCs. To estimate repertoire size and how much clonotype sharing occurs between individuals, the study deeply sequenced the blood TCR repertoires of several healthy adults.

On the study overall, not on this receptor specifically: Compared with non-shared clonotypes, clonotypes shared by all four sorted-subset donors had higher generation probabilities. Incomplete sequencing was indicated by rarefaction of sorted-subset datasets, despite the large sequencing depth. When several donors were compared, the shared fraction of clonotypes was around 5.1% for naive CD4, approximately 3.5% for naive CD8, more than 2% for memory CD4, and 0.4% for memory CD8. Larger estimated clonotype richness was generally found for naive subsets than for memory subsets. Based on pairwise subsampling, the degree of clonotype sharing among donors was expected to be affected by sequencing depth. Because the study included a small number of donors, the genetic and exposure-history diversity represented was limited. Sampling was limited to blood, and TCR repertoires in tissue likely differ from TCR repertoires in blood.

The clonotype was recovered from a man younger than 35 in good health. Rearrangement joined TRBV10-3 to TRBJ2-3, with 9 bases in between that match TRBD2. The sample comprised naive CD4+ T cells sorted from blood. According to the study, the label for this sample's cell subset or site signals: CD45RA+ positively selected. The CDR3 region has the sequence CAISGQLAGSTDTQYF. At the DNA level, the sequence is TGTGCCATCAGTGGACAACTAGCGGGCAGCACAGATACGCAGTATTTT.